Listed below are T cell receptor beta chains from one sample, sequenced in a study of cytomegalovirus exposure and HLA in healthy donors. The protocol was immunoSEQ multiplex PCR, while the TCRdb copy is restricted to in-frame clones and leaves out a portion. The sample has some 130,000 clones; more than 60% are singletons. The sample comprised PBMCs. The origin of the receptors is a woman aged 45-59 years in good health and CMV-seropositive. Each CDR3 is given without its conserved first and last residue.

v_gene	j_gene	CDR3aa
TRBV5-1	TRBJ2-2	ASSLERATGELF
TRBV7-7	TRBJ2-7	ASSLADRVSSYEQY
TRBV11-3	TRBJ2-2	ASSARGTGELF
TRBV28	TRBJ1-2	ASEPGARYGYT
TRBV13	TRBJ2-7	ASSFVAGLAEGYEQY
TRBV28	TRBJ1-1	ASSETGANTEAF
TRBV7-9	TRBJ2-2	ASSHDRELF
TRBV7-3	TRBJ1-2	ASSLLPDRGYGYT
TRBV15	TRBJ2-1	ATSRREGSGGFEQF
TRBV19	TRBJ2-1	ASTQSSGGYNEQF
TRBV9	TRBJ2-5	ASSVGPGGLETQY
TRBV21-1	TRBJ2-5	ASSTGLARNQETQY
TRBV14	TRBJ1-2	ASSQGQENGYT
TRBV5-1	TRBJ2-2	ASSLVIPGLTGELF
TRBV18	TRBJ1-6	ASSPALGQGNSPLH
TRBV5-4	TRBJ2-7	ASSLGSIGDEQY
TRBV7-2	TRBJ2-3	ASSLHRSGGTDTQY
TRBV14	TRBJ2-1	ASSRGQAFGHEQF
TRBV7-3	.	ASSPTGGASLYEQY
TRBV4-3	TRBJ1-2	ASSPQQENYGYT
TRBV7-9	TRBJ1-2	ASSLDAGLRGYT
TRBV27	TRBJ1-2	ASSPVWTGLDFNGYT
TRBV7-2	TRBJ2-5	ASSSPGGWETQY
TRBV10-3	TRBJ1-1	ASRRLGDTEAF
TRBV7-9	TRBJ2-3	AIERGFGTDTQY
TRBV30	TRBJ1-5	AWSTGNSNQPQH
TRBV4-2	TRBJ2-4	ASSQDGNIQY
TRBV28	TRBJ1-6	ASSSRQGLNSPLH
TRBV9	TRBJ2-3	ASSVFDRGGTDTQY
TRBV5-4	TRBJ2-1	ASSRSTGADNEQF
TRBV19	TRBJ2-3	ASSTQGQGRELSTDTQY
TRBV5-1	TRBJ2-3	ASSFSGGGATDTQY
TRBV7-7	TRBJ1-3	ASRGIGNTIY